The sequence of this T cell receptor beta chain was determined in a study of T cells in Graves' hyperthyroidism and ophthalmopathy. This clonotype was counted ten times or more. RNA transcripts gave rise to amplified TCR beta CDR3 regions. HTBI primers drove first-round RT-PCR of the TCR CDR3. Each CDR3 protein gets one entry after TCRdb re-called the multiplex PCR reads with MiXCR. Of 300,000 to 400,000 distinct CDR3 sequences in the sample, more than 11% are singletons; the top ten hold 8% to 13%. Input material: blood. This sequence originates from a woman between 55 and 75 years old with Graves' hyperthyroidism.

For the CDR3, the DNA is TGTGCCAGCAGCGAGGGTTCGGACTATGGCTACACCTTC. It translates to CASSEGSDYGYTF. The chain links TRBV2 to TRBJ1-2; D not certain. Deletions cut 6 bases from V and 3 bases from J, with 11 bases between. There are 13 residues in the CDR3. The germline V gene encodes CDR1 SNHLY and CDR2 FYNNEI.